The rows below give T cell receptor beta chains drawn from one sample of a study of regulatory T cells in long-lasting Graves disease. TCRdb reprocessed the multiplex PCR reads via MiXCR and lists one record per CDR3 protein. The data show about 440,000 distinct CDR3 sequences, 15% seen once. These same records also appear under a second study, on T cells in Graves' hyperthyroidism and ophthalmopathy.

The sequenced sample was peripheral blood mononuclear cells (PBMCs), obtained at new diagnosis, from a patient treated with antithyroid drugs. Receptor source: a woman aged 25 to 39 with Graves disease. The CDR3 runs from the conserved cysteine through the conserved F or W. D genes are given only for firm matches. The size field is filled for only some rows; it gives once, few, many or a size class.

v_gene	j_gene	d_gene	abundance	CDR3nt	CDR3aa
TRBV20-1	TRBJ2-1	TRBD2	.	TGCAGTGCTAGAGTCCTAGCGGGAGGGCCGAGGAATGAGCAGTTCTTC	CSARVLAGGPRNEQFF
TRBV10-2	TRBJ2-7	TRBD2	few	TGCGCCAGCAGTGAATTAGCGGGAGCAGTAGACGAGCAGTACTTC	CASSELAGAVDEQYF
TRBV30	TRBJ1-2	.	many	TGTGCCTGGAGGGGGGGCGGCAGGCCCCAGGGCTATGGCTACACCTTC	CAWRGGGRPQGYGYTF
TRBV7-6	TRBJ2-3	.	many	TGTGCCAGCAGCTACACCGCGGGTCCCGGGGCAGATACGCAGTATTTT	CASSYTAGPGADTQYF
TRBV6-1	TRBJ2-2	TRBD2	.	TGTGCCAGCAGACCCATCGGGACTAGCGGGGGCACCGGGGAGCTGTTTTTT	CASRPIGTSGGTGELFF
TRBV15	TRBJ1-6	.	few	TGTGCCACCAGCAGAGACCAAGGGGTATCACCCCTCCACTTT	CATSRDQGVSPLHF
TRBV10-3	TRBJ2-2	.	.	TGTGCCATCAGAAGCATAGCGTCTCCGAACACCGGGGAGCTGTTTTTT	CAIRSIASPNTGELFF
TRBV10-3	TRBJ1-1	TRBD1	many	TGTGCCATCAAAGGTGCCACAGGGGTGGACACTGAAGCTTTCTTT	CAIKGATGVDTEAFF
TRBV30	TRBJ2-1	.	many	TGTGCCTGGAGCCTAGCAATCTACAATGAGCAGTTCTTC	CAWSLAIYNEQFF
TRBV30	TRBJ2-5	TRBD2	.	TGTGCCTGGAGTGGTGCCGGGACTAGCCTAGAGACCCAGTACTTC	CAWSGAGTSLETQYF